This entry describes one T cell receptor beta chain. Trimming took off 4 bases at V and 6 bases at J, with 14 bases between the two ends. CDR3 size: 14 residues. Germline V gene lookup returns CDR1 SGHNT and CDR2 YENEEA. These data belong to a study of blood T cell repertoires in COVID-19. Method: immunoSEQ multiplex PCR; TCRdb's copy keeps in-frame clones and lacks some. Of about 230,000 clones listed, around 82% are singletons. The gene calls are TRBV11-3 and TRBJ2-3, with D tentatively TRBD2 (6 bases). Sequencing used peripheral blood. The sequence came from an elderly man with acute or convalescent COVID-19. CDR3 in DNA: TGTGCCAGCAGCTCTCCCGGGACTCGGGATACGCAGTATTTT. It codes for CASSSPGTRDTQYF.